This T cell receptor beta chain was observed in a study of T cell responses to AZD1222 COVID-19 vaccine (dated by TCRdb to the early 2020s). Study-level background: AZD1222 recipients with second doses at about 4 weeks or about 12 weeks were pooled, because spike-specific TCR depth and breadth did not differ between schedules. TCR sequencing covered approximately 230 trial participants: 207 given two doses of AZD1222 and about 26 given two doses of MenACWY control vaccine. Trial participants were enrolled by age into 18-55, 56-69 and 70-plus year subgroups, with around 150, 28 and 57 TCR-sequenced participants respectively.

This specimen's time point label, interpreted: baseline before first vaccination. Samples from vaccinated people were obtained from the UK trials COV001 and COV002, which included a single-blind randomized controlled phase 2/3 trial of AZD1222 (ChAdOx1 nCoV-19) in healthy adults. Trial participant PBMC samples were collected at day 0 and day 28 after the second dose for TCRbeta chain sequencing. Of note for this clone: Its specific antigen is unknown. No base quality values were provided; no much bigger clone lies one nucleotide off. Other nucleotide sequences in the sample specify the same CDR3.

The CDR1 and CDR2 encoded by the germline V gene are LGHNA and YNFKEQ. V is cut back by 0 bases and J by 10 bases, with 12 bases in the junction unmatched. From the cysteine up to the phenylalanine, the CDR3 has a length of 16 residues. Only CDR3 DNA is held: 48 bases, read in frame from base 1. What the work shows at the level of the full study, not this receptor alone: Because no samples from the day 14 peak response were available, repertoires could be characterized only after the peak T cell response. Participants were mostly white British and included more females than males, and it was suggested by the authors that clonal diversity may have been underestimated. Conclusions about previously exposed vaccinees were limited because only a handful of AZD1222 recipients were SARS-CoV-2 seropositive at baseline. Vaccine-associated CD4 TCRs spanned the whole spike protein, with dominant responses in regions 160-218 and 743-854. The 56-69-year group was small, and its depth increase did not reach significance, likely because of low power. After two AZD1222 doses, both the breadth and the depth of spike-specific TCRs were significantly higher than at day 0 and than in MenACWY recipients. Nearly half of unique spike-specific TCRs reportedly recognized epitopes outside regions mutated in the B.1.351 and B.1.1.7 variants.

The CDR3 regions of human TCRbeta chains were subjected to immunosequencing. The study's processing was this. Repertoire TCRs were checked for matches against a reference library of SARS-CoV-2-specific TCRs that had been generated using the MIRA antigen-specificity platform. Breadth was defined as the fraction of unique TCRs that were SARS-CoV-2-associated, and depth was defined as the fraction of total T cells that were SARS-CoV-2-associated. Using the MIRA data, each spike-specific TCR was mapped to the spike region that the TCR reacts to and placed in a CD4 or CD8 class. Log10-transformed breadth and depth values were compared by one-way ANOVA with Sidak's multiple comparisons tests. The source is immuneACCESS, and TCRdb retained only in-frame sequences with V and J called. Part of the clones is not carried over; for the studies checked, unresolved V genes explain less than half of this, and the remainder is unexplained. The V and J calls and clone size were taken over from that table, and D and trimming were inferred from the DNA. The sample table holds roughly 91,000 clones, of which about nine tenths were seen once. Together, the top ten hold under 4% of the sample.

The starting material was peripheral blood, obtained on day 0 of AZD1222 vaccination. This receptor chain uses TRBV4-2 and TRBJ2-1; 7 bases in the middle match TRBD2. The receptor's source is an adult in good health. This receptor has the CDR3 CASSQELDSRGGEQFF. DNA sequence: TGTGCCAGCAGCCAAGAACTAGACAGTAGGGGAGGGGAGCAGTTCTTC.